These 24 T cell receptor beta chains share one sample of origin, sequenced in a study of cytomegalovirus exposure and HLA in healthy donors. TCRdb keeps only in-frame clones here, not all; method: immunoSEQ multiplex PCR. The table shows 250,000 to 300,000 clones, with 90% occurring only once. The sample taken for sequencing was PBMCs. The receptors originated from a woman aged 18-30 years in good health and CMV-seronegative.

This clone came up a few times. The chain couples TRBV7-2 to TRBJ1-6, with unresolved D. CDR3 length: 15 residues. V was trimmed by 5 bases and J by 7 bases, leaving 15 bases between them. Germline-derived CDR1 and CDR2 are SGHTA and FQGNSA. In nucleotides, the CDR3 is TGTGCCAGCAGCCTGATGGCAGAGGCAAATTCACCCCTCCACTTT. Translated, it gives CASSLMAEANSPLHF.

The V and J genes are TRBV6-6 and TRBJ1-5; 8 bases agree with TRBD1. CDR1 MNHNY and CDR2 SVGAGI come from the germline V gene (reference sequence). The V gene end was trimmed by 4 bases and the J gene end by 7 bases; junction bases not matched to a gene: 9. The CDR3 runs to 15 residues. Written as DNA, the CDR3 is TGTGCCAGCAGTTCCCAGACAGGGGCTCGGCAGCCCCAGCATTTT. Its translation is CASSSQTGARQPQHF.

This sequence joins TRBV2 and TRBJ2-3; D is possibly TRBD2 (5 bases). Per germline, CDR1 SNHLY and CDR2 FYNNEI. The CDR3 is made up of 16 amino acids. Trimming cost V 4 bases and J 0 bases, with 14 bases left between them. The CDR3 is CASSVVDSSSTDTQYF. CDR3 in DNA: TGTGCCAGCAGTGTTGTGGACTCATCTAGCACAGATACGCAGTATTTT.

J is TRBJ1-4 and V is TRBV14; D not certain. This CDR3 has 16 residues. The V end lost 0 bases, the J end lost 4 bases, and 12 bases lay between the germline ends. Germline lookup yields CDR1 SGHDN and CDR2 FVKESK. CDR3 sequence reads: CASSQDYGTYNEKLFF. CDR3 sequence (DNA): TGTGCCAGCAGCCAAGACTACGGTACTTATAATGAAAAACTGTTTTTT.

Only a few counts were recorded for this clone. The chain uses TRBV2 and TRBJ2-3; 16 bases are shared with TRBD2. The CDR3 runs 18 residues. The germline gives CDR1 SNHLY, CDR2 FYNNEI. The V gene end was trimmed by 3 bases and the J gene end by 1 base; junction bases not matched to a gene: 4. The CDR3 region is CASSEGTSGGARTDTQYF. The CDR3 coding sequence is TGTGCCAGCAGTGAGGGGACTAGCGGGGGGGCACGCACAGATACGCAGTATTTT.

The rearrangement uses TRBV28 and TRBJ2-7; 8 bases match TRBD1. The germline gives CDR1 MDHEN, CDR2 SYDVKM. CDR3 length: 13 residues. With V trimmed by 2 bases and J by 6 bases, 3 bases remained unmatched. This chain's CDR3 is CASSLQGASEQYV. CDR3 nucleotide sequence: TGTGCCAGCAGTTTACAGGGGGCAAGCGAGCAGTACGTC.

The chain's CDR3 is CASSTGRGGAETQYF. Here the CDR3 DNA reads TGTGCCAGCAGCACAGGGAGGGGGGGCGCGGAGACCCAGTACTTC. The gene calls are TRBV9 and TRBJ2-5; a weak D match, TRBD2 (7 bases). V lost 4 bases to trimming and J lost 5 bases, with 18 bases between them. The CDR3 totals 15 residues. Germline V gene sequence: CDR1 SGDLS, CDR2 YYNGEE. The whole variable domain, remainder taken from reference TRBV9 and TRBJ2-5, is DSGVTQTPKHLITATGQRVTLRCSPRSGDLSVYWYQQSLDQGLQFLIQYYNGEERAKGNILERFSAQQFPDLHSELNLSSLELGDSALYFCASSTGRGGAETQYFGPGTRLLVL.

This rearrangement joins TRBV27 to TRBJ2-7; D tentatively fits TRBD1 or TRBD2 (5 bases each). CDR1 and CDR2 from the germline V gene are MNHEY and SMNVEV (reference sequence). The CDR3 covers 14 residues. The V and J ends lost 8 bases and 7 bases respectively, with 21 bases between them. The CDR3 sequence: CASFSGSGSGEQYV. In DNA form, the CDR3 reads TGTGCCAGCTTTTCAGGGTCGGGGTCGGGGGAGCAGTACGTC.

The V call is TRBV19, the J call TRBJ1-4; D possibly corresponds to TRBD1 (5 bases). CDR1 and CDR2 (germline): LNHDA, SQIVND (reference sequence). The CDR3 is 13 residues long. Trimming removed 4 bases from V and 7 bases from J, with 10 bases in between. As DNA, the CDR3 is TGTGCCAGTAGTAATCAAGGGGCTGAAAAACTGTTTTTT. This sequence encodes CASSNQGAEKLFF.

The chain uses TRBV6-5 and TRBJ2-2; D gene ambiguous. Germline loops: CDR1 MNHEY, CDR2 SVGAGI. V was clipped by 0 bases and J by 3 bases, with 5 bases between them. The CDR3 is made up of 14 amino acids. The CDR3 sequence: CASSYSRYTGELFF. CDR3 bases: TGTGCCAGCAGTTACTCCCGGTACACCGGGGAGCTGTTTTTT.

V and J are TRBV4-1 and TRBJ2-2; 8 bases map to TRBD1. With V trimmed by 0 bases and J by 4 bases, 7 bases remained unmatched. Germline V gives CDR1 MGHRA, CDR2 YSYEKL. The CDR3 has 17 residues. CDR3 sequence: CASSQEPGGVVTGELFF. CDR3 DNA: TGCGCCAGCAGCCAAGAGCCAGGGGGCGTAGTCACCGGGGAGCTGTTTTTT.

The V call is TRBV28, the J call TRBJ2-5; 7 nucleotides agree with TRBD1. The trim removed 6 bases at V and 1 base at J, leaving 2 bases unmatched. Germline V gene data show CDR1 as MDHEN and CDR2 as SYDVKM. This CDR3 is built from 13 residues. The CDR3 region is CASRGQIQETQYF. For the CDR3, the DNA is TGTGCCAGCAGGGGACAGATCCAAGAGACCCAGTACTTC.

The rearrangement joins TRBV28 to TRBJ2-7; weak D call: TRBD2 (6 bases). Germline CDR1 is MDHEN and CDR2 is SYDVKM. Trimming removed 5 bases at V and 3 bases at J, with 14 bases between. This CDR3 spans 14 amino acids. CDR3 amino acids: CASSTSGSNYEQYF. CDR3 DNA sequence: TGTGCCAGCAGTACAAGCGGGTCCAACTACGAGCAGTACTTC.

The chain couples TRBV19 to TRBJ1-4; a possible D gene is TRBD1 (5 bases). Germline assignment: CDR1 LNHDA and CDR2 SQIVND (reference sequence). The CDR3 is made up of 15 amino acids. V lost 6 bases and J lost 4, with 15 bases in between. The CDR3 DNA is TGTGCCAGTAGGGGGCGACAAGGCGATAATGAAAAACTGTTTTTT. Amino acids: CASRGRQGDNEKLFF.

The V call is TRBV27, the J call TRBJ2-6, with D unclear. The CDR3 is made up of 11 amino acids. Germline assignment: CDR1 MNHEY and CDR2 SMNVEV (reference sequence). V lost 10 bases, J lost 3 bases, and 4 bases lay in between. The CDR3 is CATLGANVLTF. The DNA of the CDR3 is TGTGCCACCCTTGGGGCCAACGTCCTGACTTTC.

The chain uses TRBV28 and TRBJ2-7, with a weak D call TRBD1 (6 bases). In germline, CDR1 is MDHEN, CDR2 SYDVKM. V gave up 9 bases and J gave up 2 bases, with 14 bases separating them. CDR3 length: 13 residues. CDR3 sequence: CASVRGVPYEQYV. For the CDR3, the DNA is TGTGCCAGTGTCAGGGGTGTGCCCTACGAGCAGTACGTC.

The chain recombines TRBV6-6 with TRBJ2-1; tentative D call: TRBD1 (6 bases). The CDR3 sequence is 16 residues long. V was trimmed by 5 bases and J by 6 bases, leaving 20 bases between them. Germline CDR1 is MNHNY and CDR2 is SVGAGI (reference sequence). The CDR3, as DNA: TGTGCCAGCAGTAGGGACCGGGACACTCTCGTCAATGAGCAGTTCTTC. Its translation: CASSRDRDTLVNEQFF.

This chain joins TRBV28 and TRBJ2-7; 10 bases match TRBD1. The J segment lost 3 bases and the V segment lost 3 bases, leaving 2 bases of the junction unmatched. The CDR3 loop spans 14 amino acids. Germline V gives CDR1 MDHEN, CDR2 SYDVKM. CDR3 DNA: TGTGCCAGCAGTTTCGGGACAGGGGTCTACGAGCAGTACTTC. It translates to CASSFGTGVYEQYF.

The V call is TRBV6-5, the J call TRBJ1-6; TRBD1 might be the D (6 bases). This CDR3 has 15 residues. Trimming left V 0 bases short and J 9 bases short, with 12 bases between. The germline V gene encodes CDR1 MNHEY and CDR2 SVGAGI. The CDR3 DNA follows: TGTGCCAGCAGTTACTCGGGGGCCCGAGGTTCACCCCTCCACTTT. Encoded protein: CASSYSGARGSPLHF.

The gene calls are TRBV6-1 and TRBJ2-7; D is possibly TRBD1 (6 bases). This CDR3 has 15 amino acids. Germline V lookup: CDR1 MNHNS, CDR2 SASEGT. Trimming left V 3 bases short and J 4 bases short, with 16 bases between. CDR3 protein: CASSDGQGRVYEQYV. The CDR3 DNA reads TGTGCCAGCAGTGACGGGCAGGGGAGAGTTTACGAGCAGTACGTC.

The chain joins TRBV7-8 to TRBJ1-2; D is possibly TRBD1 (5 bases). The germline V gene has CDR1 SGHVS and CDR2 FQNEAQ. V shed 5 bases and J shed 4 bases, with 11 bases lying between them. CDR3 length: 13 amino acids. The CDR3 region is CASSPGGSYGYTF. For the CDR3, the DNA is TGTGCCAGCAGCCCGGGGGGGAGCTATGGCTACACCTTC.

This clone was counted a single time. The chain joins TRBV7-9 to TRBJ1-2; 9 bases align to TRBD1. This CDR3 region has 14 residues. Germline loops: CDR1 SEHNR, CDR2 FQNEAQ (reference sequence). V lost 5 bases, J lost 7 bases, and 8 bases stayed unmatched. CDR3 DNA: TGTGCCAGCAGCACCCGGGACAGGGTTCTTGGCTACACCTTC. Translation gives CASSTRDRVLGYTF.

The V gene is TRBV7-6, the J gene TRBJ2-7; 7 nucleotides line up with TRBD2. V lost 5 bases to trimming and J lost 5 bases; unmatched junction nucleotides: 9. Germline CDR1 and CDR2: SGHVS and FNYEAQ. CDR3 length: 14 amino acids. In DNA form, the CDR3 reads TGTGCCAGCAGCCGGAGGGAGAGCGGGAACGAGCAGTACTTC. Its translation: CASSRRESGNEQYF. Looking up the rest from reference TRBV7-6 and TRBJ2-7 gives the full variable domain: GAGVSQSPRYKVTKRGQDVALRCDPISGHVSLYWYRQALGQGPEFLTYFNYEAQQDKSGLPNDRFSAERPEGSISTLTIQRTEQRDSAMYRCASSRRESGNEQYFGPGTRLTVT.

With respect to this clone: Additional DNA sequences in this sample encode the identical CDR3. This chain uses TRBV7-9 with TRBJ2-7; a possible D gene is TRBD1 (6 bases). The CDR3 has 14 amino acids. V was trimmed by 1 base and J by 2 bases, leaving 9 bases between them. CDR1 is SEHNR and CDR2 is FQNEAQ in the germline V gene (reference sequence). The CDR3 DNA is TGTGCCAGCAGCTTAGGAACAGGGACCTACGAGCAGTACGTC. It translates to CASSLGTGTYEQYV.